The 12 T cell receptor beta chains listed next were all sequenced from one sample in a study of shared clonotypes between healthy human individuals. The repertoire was sequenced with immunoSEQ multiplex PCR; TCRdb's copy has only in-frame clones and lacks some. This table holds hundreds of thousands of clones, approximately 75% found once. Sequencing was performed on memory CD4+ T cells sorted from blood. Subset: CD45RA-negative fraction. These receptor sequences come from a woman aged 30 to 39 in good health.

The J gene is TRBJ2-1, the V gene TRBV5-1; maybe TRBD2 (6 bases). This CDR3 is 13 amino acids long. CDR1 is SGHRS and CDR2 is YFSETQ in the germline V gene. The ends were cut back, 0 bases at V and 9 bases at J, with 10 bases in the middle. CDR3 sequence: CASSLGGEAEQFF. The DNA for the CDR3 is TGCGCCAGCAGCTTGGGAGGGGAGGCTGAGCAGTTCTTC.

This chain connects TRBV27 to TRBJ1-1; unclear D gene. This CDR3 contains 12 residues. V dropped 6 bases and J dropped 3 bases, with 8 bases sitting between them. The germline gives CDR1 MNHEY, CDR2 SMNVEV (reference sequence). The CDR3 is CASRRDYTEAFF. CDR3 bases: TGTGCCAGCAGGAGAGACTACACTGAAGCTTTCTTT.

There are a few counts of this clone. This chain connects TRBV28 to TRBJ1-2; the D gene is possibly TRBD1 (6 bases). Germline CDR1 MDHEN, CDR2 SYDVKM. This CDR3 comprises 14 residues. Trimming took off 4 bases at V and 4 bases at J, with 13 bases between the two ends. CDR3 DNA sequence: TGTGCCAGCAGTTCGGGAAGGGGGGCCTATGGCTACACCTTC. Translation gives CASSSGRGAYGYTF.

The chain is built from TRBV2 and TRBJ2-7, with D possibly called TRBD1 or TRBD2 (5 bases each). Trimming removed 7 bases from V and 3 bases from J, with 13 bases in between. This CDR3 contains 13 residues. CDR1 is SNHLY and CDR2 is FYNNEI in the germline V gene. In DNA, the CDR3 is TGTGCCAGCACAGAACGGGGACGCTACGAGCAGTACTTC. It encodes CASTERGRYEQYF.

CDR3 DNA: TGCGCCAGCAGCCAATTAGTTTGGGGCGGAACGGGACAAGAGACCCAGTACTTC. Protein: CASSQLVWGGTGQETQYF. The chain combines TRBV4-1 with TRBJ2-5; D tentatively fits TRBD1 or TRBD2 (5 bases each). The germline CDR1 and CDR2 sequences are MGHRA and YSYEKL. V was cut by 2 bases and J by 2 bases, with 21 bases left in between. The CDR3 is 18 residues long.

This clone turned up a few times. CDR3 amino acids: CASSPPGHEPGPYSGYTF. The CDR3 bases are TGTGCCAGCTCACCACCGGGACACGAACCCGGGCCTTACTCTGGCTACACCTTC. The chain combines TRBV18 with TRBJ1-2; a weak D match, TRBD1 (6 bases). Germline V gives CDR1 KGHSH, CDR2 LQKENI. V lost 0 bases to trimming and J lost 7 bases, with 24 bases between them. This CDR3 contains 18 residues.

This clone was detected only once. The gene calls are TRBV28 and TRBJ2-7, with TRBD1 matching over 9 bases. Trimming cost V 7 bases and J 3 bases; bases outside gene matches: 7. This CDR3 has 14 residues. In germline, CDR1 is MDHEN, CDR2 SYDVKM. CDR3 amino acids: CASKAGTGYYEQYF. The CDR3, as DNA: TGTGCCAGCAAAGCCGGGACAGGGTACTACGAGCAGTACTTC.

The chain links TRBV15 to TRBJ2-3, with 8 bases lining up with TRBD2. V shed 3 bases, J shed 0 bases, and the junction held 2 bases outside the gene matches. Looked up from germline, CDR1 is LNHNV and CDR2 is YYDKDF (reference sequence). The CDR3 extends over 15 amino acids. CDR3 nucleotide sequence: TGTGCCACCAGCAGGTCTAGCGGGAGCACAGATACGCAGTATTTT. The encoded protein is CATSRSSGSTDTQYF.

The genes are TRBV19 and TRBJ2-2, with 10 bases that match TRBD2. The CDR3 length is 16 residues. J gave up 3 bases and V 4 bases, and 5 bases lay outside the gene matches. Looked up from germline, CDR1 is LNHDA and CDR2 is SQIVND (reference sequence). In DNA, the CDR3 is TGTGCCAGTAGTAGAGGACTAGCGGAGTACACCGGGGAGCTGTTTTTT. It encodes CASSRGLAEYTGELFF.

The chain combines TRBV7-2 with TRBJ2-2, with D tentatively TRBD1 (5 bases). This CDR3 region has 14 residues. The ends were cut back, 0 bases at V and 7 bases at J, with 9 bases in the middle. Germline values: CDR1 SGHTA, CDR2 FQGNSA. This CDR3 is CASSLALRGGELFF. In DNA form, the CDR3 reads TGTGCCAGCAGCTTAGCGCTTAGGGGCGGGGAGCTGTTTTTT.

V and J are TRBV2 and TRBJ1-1; the D is unclear. V lost 6 bases and J lost 2, with 7 bases in between. The CDR3 runs 12 residues. Germline V gives CDR1 SNHLY, CDR2 FYNNEI. The CDR3 bases are TGTGCCAGCAGCTGGAGAAACACTGAAGCTTTCTTT. Amino acids: CASSWRNTEAFF.

Worth noting for this clone: Germline is not matched at one junction end, which may reflect a read error. V usage is TRBV2 and J usage is TRBJ2-2; maybe TRBD2 (6 bases). The germline V gene encodes CDR1 SNHLY and CDR2 FYNNEI. The CDR3 runs to 13 residues. The CDR3 DNA reads TGTGCCAGCAGTGGCGGGAACGCCGGGGAGCTGTTTTTT. This translates into CASSGGNAGELFF.